These 18 T cell receptor beta chains share one sample of origin, sequenced in a study of T cell repertoires in cytomegalovirus infection. These receptors have no known antigen. One entry per CDR3 protein, called by TCRdb with MiXCR from the reads. The table has around 570,000 distinct CDR3 sequences, 35% to 50% seen once. This material consisted of cultured PBMCs, taken from culture after CMV antigen stimulation. These receptors all come from a human donor in good health (CMV status not recorded). Some clones in this sample may be carry-over from other donors' samples.

The V and J genes are TRBV6-2 or TRBV6-3 and TRBJ2-1, with D possibly TRBD2 on 6 matching bases. This CDR3 has 13 residues. The germline gives CDR1 MNHEY, CDR2 SVGEGT. The V and J ends lost 7 bases and 6 bases respectively, with 13 bases between them. Here the CDR3 reads CASTNRLVNEQFF. CDR3 DNA sequence: TGTGCCAGCACCAACCGACTAGTCAATGAGCAGTTCTTC.

This clonotype showed up just a few times. This rearrangement joins TRBV7-2 to TRBJ1-5, with D possibly being TRBD1 (5 bases). Germline V gene lookup returns CDR1 SGHTA and CDR2 FQGNSA. CDR3 length: 15 amino acids. V was trimmed by 6 bases and J by 5 bases, leaving 17 bases between them. This CDR3 reads CASRAPGGPDQPQHF. DNA for the CDR3: TGTGCCAGCAGAGCCCCGGGGGGACCCGATCAGCCCCAGCATTTT.

The chain links TRBV12-3 or TRBV12-4 to TRBJ2-3; no firm D call. The CDR3 spans 14 residues. Trimming cost V 3 bases and J 1 base, with 8 bases left between them. CDR3 loop: CASSFADRTDTQYF. CDR3 nucleotide sequence: TGTGCCAGCAGTTTTGCAGACCGCACAGATACGCAGTATTTT.

In this sample, this clonotype turned up a few times. The chain couples TRBV7-6 to TRBJ1-5; D is uncertain. There are 14 residues in the CDR3. The germline CDR1 and CDR2 sequences are SGHVS and FNYEAQ. V shed 2 bases and J shed 3 bases, with 8 bases lying between them. CDR3 nucleotide sequence: TGTGCCAGCAGCTTACGACCCTACAATCAGCCCCAGCATTTT. It translates to CASSLRPYNQPQHF.

This clonotype was seen many times. The CDR3, as DNA: TGTGCCAGCAGCCCCGGGACCACCTACGAGCAGTACTTC. Translation: CASSPGTTYEQYF. The rearrangement uses TRBV18 and TRBJ2-7; D might be TRBD1 or TRBD2, each matching 5 bases. The CDR3 totals 13 residues. Between the trimmed V and J ends, which lost 8 bases and 2 bases, there was a span of 13 bases. CDR1 is KGHSH, CDR2 LQKENI, per germline.

This sequence joins TRBV6-6 and TRBJ2-1; 10 bases map to TRBD1. Germline V gene data show CDR1 as MNHNY and CDR2 as SVGAGI (reference sequence). The CDR3 length is 15 residues. Losses at the gene ends were 3 bases for V and 4 bases for J; bases not matched to a gene: 3. The CDR3 is CASSYGGQGYNEQFF. The CDR3 nucleotides are TGTGCCAGCAGTTATGGGGGACAGGGGTACAATGAGCAGTTCTTC.

The chain recombines TRBV7-2 with TRBJ2-3; D is possibly TRBD1 or TRBD2 (5 bases each). The V end lost 3 bases, the J end lost 3 bases, and 7 bases lay between the germline ends. Germline loops: CDR1 SGHTA, CDR2 FQGNSA. The CDR3 consists of 13 residues. The CDR3 DNA follows: TGTGCCAGCAGCTTCGGGACGACAGATACGCAGTATTTT. Encoded protein: CASSFGTTDTQYF.

This clonotype occurred a few times. The chain is built from TRBV19 and TRBJ1-4; 7 bases agree with TRBD1. The CDR3 is 15 residues long. Trimming took 5 bases from V and 0 from J; bases not matched to a gene: 3. The V gene's germline CDR1 is LNHDA and CDR2 SQIVND (reference sequence). The CDR3, as DNA: TGTGCCAGTAGTTCGGGGACAGCAACTAATGAAAAACTGTTTTTT. Its protein is CASSSGTATNEKLFF. Combining the CDR3 with reference TRBV19 and TRBJ1-4 gives the whole variable domain DGGITQSPKYLFRKEGQNVTLSCEQNLNHDAMYWYRQDPGQGLRLIYYSQIVNDFQKGDIAEGYSVSREKKESFPLTVTSAQKNPTAFYLCASSSGTATNEKLFFGSGTQLSVL.

Only a few counts were recorded for this clonotype. The chain couples TRBV12-3 or TRBV12-4 to TRBJ2-6, with D possibly being TRBD2 (5 bases). Trimming cost V 6 bases and J 2 bases, with 20 bases left between them. The length of the CDR3 is 18 residues. CDR3 in DNA: TGTGCCAGCAGCCCCACGTATATACAGCGGCCTGGGGCCAACGTCCTGACTTTC. As protein: CASSPTYIQRPGANVLTF.

This clonotype was seen ten or more times. The V call is TRBV4-2, the J call TRBJ2-3, with 8 bases identical to TRBD2. Germline CDR1 LGHNA, CDR2 YNFKEQ. This CDR3 spans 17 amino acids. The V and J ends lost 1 base and 2 bases, in that order; junction bases with no gene match: 8. As DNA, the CDR3 is TGTGCCAGCAGCCAAGTCCTCAAGCGGGAGTTCACAGATACGCAGTATTTT. This translates into CASSQVLKREFTDTQYF.

V gene TRBV10-3 combines with J gene TRBJ2-1; 8 nucleotides match TRBD2. The CDR3 loop spans 15 amino acids. The V gene's germline CDR1 is ENHRY and CDR2 SYGVKD. V shed 2 bases, J shed 6 bases, and the junction held 6 bases outside the gene matches. The CDR3 loop is CAISEPGGGTNEQFF. DNA of the CDR3: TGTGCCATCAGTGAGCCGGGGGGGGGGACCAATGAGCAGTTCTTC.

The V call is TRBV5-6, the J call TRBJ2-7; TRBD1 aligns across 8 bases. This CDR3 has 14 residues. In germline, CDR1 is SGHDT, CDR2 YYEEEE. Trimming took 3 bases from V and 2 from J; bases not matched to a gene: 4. CDR3: CASSSLQGAYEQYF. CDR3 in DNA: TGTGCCAGCAGCTCCCTACAGGGGGCCTACGAGCAGTACTTC.

The rearrangement uses TRBV27 and TRBJ2-1; 7 nucleotides align to TRBD2. V shed 3 bases, J shed 5 bases, and the junction held 4 bases outside the gene matches. Looked up from germline, CDR1 is MNHEY and CDR2 is SMNVEV (reference sequence). The CDR3 extends over 14 amino acids. CDR3 in amino acids: CASSLGGLNNEQFF. DNA for the CDR3: TGTGCCAGCAGTTTGGGGGGACTAAACAATGAGCAGTTCTTC.

V is TRBV7-2 and J is TRBJ2-3, with TRBD2 as a possible D gene (6 bases). V was shortened by 7 bases and J by 2 bases, with 16 bases between the two germline ends. The CDR3 loop spans 15 amino acids. Germline CDR1 SGHTA, CDR2 FQGNSA. CDR3 sequence: CASTLGGGVTDTQYF. The DNA of the CDR3 is TGTGCCAGCACCCTGGGGGGAGGAGTCACAGATACGCAGTATTTT.

This clonotype came up a few times. J is TRBJ1-1 and V is TRBV7-6, with 7 bases aligning to TRBD1. V shed 5 bases and J 4 bases; nucleotides not matched to a gene: 7. Germline V gene data show CDR1 as SGHVS and CDR2 as FNYEAQ. The CDR3 sequence is 14 residues long. Here the CDR3 reads CASSKDRVGTEAFF. Written as DNA, the CDR3 is TGTGCCAGCAGCAAAGACAGGGTTGGCACTGAAGCTTTCTTT. The full variable domain, rest sourced from reference TRBV7-6 and TRBJ1-1, is GAGVSQSPRYKVTKRGQDVALRCDPISGHVSLYWYRQALGQGPEFLTYFNYEAQQDKSGLPNDRFSAERPEGSISTLTIQRTEQRDSAMYRCASSKDRVGTEAFFGQGTRLTVV.

The chain employs TRBV5-4 and TRBJ2-2, with 9 bases matching TRBD2. Germline V gene data show CDR1 as SGHNT and CDR2 as YYREEE (reference sequence). The CDR3 has 16 residues. The ends lost 6 bases at V and 1 base at J; junction bases unmatched: 7. CDR3 protein: CASTRAGGRNTGELFF. The CDR3 bases are TGTGCCAGCACCCGGGCGGGGGGGAGGAACACCGGGGAGCTGTTTTTT.

The chain recombines TRBV20-1 with TRBJ2-5; 11 bases are shared with TRBD1. The CDR3 length is 14 residues. V trimming: 6 bases; J trimming: 0 bases; junction bases outside the gene matches: 3. CDR1 is DFQATT and CDR2 is SNEGSKA in the germline V gene (reference sequence). The DNA of the CDR3 is TGCAGTGCCGGGACAGGGGGGCACCAAGAGACCCAGTACTTC. This sequence encodes CSAGTGGHQETQYF.

This clonotype showed up many times. The rearrangement uses TRBV7-2 and TRBJ1-1; D not resolved. This CDR3 region has 13 residues. Trimming stripped 6 bases from V and 1 base from J, with 9 bases between. CDR1 and CDR2 (germline): SGHTA, FQGNSA. This CDR3 is CASRLSPNTEAFF. In DNA, the CDR3 is TGTGCCAGCAGGCTTAGTCCGAACACTGAAGCTTTCTTT.